This T cell receptor (beta chain) came from a study of shared clonotypes between healthy human individuals (dated by TCRdb to 2020 to 2022). In terms of the full investigation: A few men and a couple of women, aged 18 to 49 years, made up the cohort. The study deeply sequenced blood TCR repertoires of five healthy adults to estimate repertoire size and the extent of clonotype sharing between individuals. Between about 0.8 and 9 billion PBMCs per donor were obtained by leukapheresis. Per donor, three plates each were used for CD4 naive and CD4 memory, two for CD8 naive, and one for CD8 memory. To increase sequencing depth and limit assay-specific biases, different laboratories used diverse techniques to prepare libraries and sequence TCR repertoires.

Paper-wide results and their limitations: Sampling was restricted to blood, and TCR repertoires in tissues likely differ from the TCR repertoires found in blood. Even with the large sequencing depth, rarefaction of the sorted-subset datasets indicated that sequencing was incomplete. Sharing across four donors was observed for about 5% of naive CD4, over 3% of naive CD8, 2.3% of memory CD4, and about 0.4% of memory CD8 clonotypes. Because the study included a small number of donors, the genetic and exposure-history diversity represented was limited. Estimated clonotype richness was generally larger for naive than for memory subsets. Clonotypes shared by all four sorted-subset donors showed higher generation probabilities than non-shared clonotypes. Pairwise subsampling indicated that sequencing depth was expected to affect the degree of clonotype sharing among donors.

Using the deep immunoSEQ assay, multiplex PCR amplified TCR CDR3 regions from genomic DNA. For each cell subset, the extracted genomic DNA was distributed evenly across all wells of several immunoSEQ 96-well plates, and each plate served as one replicate. For sorted subsets, around 0.2 ug of genomic DNA, equivalent to some 33,000 T cell genomes, went into each replicate PCR. Purified libraries were measured with a Qubit 3.0 fluorometer, size-checked on a Bioanalyzer 2100, and measured again with the KAPA Library Quantification kit. A separate single-read 150-cycle Illumina NextSeq 550 flow cell was used to sequence each immunoSEQ 96-well plate. The original methods were these. Because the immunoSEQ output included only junctional sequences and no quality scores, the filtering could not be the same as the filtering used for full-length reads. Sequences were annotated with PyIR, a Python wrapper for IgBLAST v1.9, and V/J genes and CDR3 were assigned using IMGT germline references. Reads with weak V/J assignments (E-value above 1e-6), missing CDR3, stop codons, out-of-frame junctions, or ambiguous translated residues were removed. V3J clonotypes were defined by identical inferred V gene, J gene, and CDR3 amino acid sequence. To compute the percentage overlap between repertoires, the number of shared unique clonotypes was divided by the size of the smaller repertoire. RTK rarefaction, the Chao1 estimator, and Recon v2.1 estimates of unobserved clonotypes were used to assess repertoire richness. Generation probabilities for all TCRbeta clonotypes obtained by the gDNA method from several donors were computed using OLGA. TCRdb re-hosts the immuneACCESS table, in-frame sequences only. Its copies lack some clones; in the studies checked, an unresolved V gene accounts for under half of them, and the cause for the rest is not known. The V and J calls and clone size are taken from that table; D and trimming were inferred from the DNA. The table for this sample lists around 2,000,000 clones; 85% to 95% of them were counted only once. The top ten constitute 0.13% of the sample.

About this clone: Its antigen target is currently unknown. Base qualities are not recorded, but no much larger clone differs from it by a single base.

Donors were healthy HIV-negative adults with no recently reported acute infections or vaccinations. Only Caucasian adults living in Nashville, Tennessee, USA were represented among the donors. CD4+ T cells were enriched by magnetic negative selection, after which naive cells were positively selected on CD45RA and the negative fraction was taken as the memory subset. Blood was obtained by leukapheresis, after which PBMCs were separated by Ficoll-Histopaque density gradient centrifugation and cryopreserved in liquid nitrogen vapor phase. Analytical flow cytometry was used to check the purity and quantity of each magnetically sorted T cell population. Genomic DNA was isolated from each sorted fraction and quantified by UV absorbance on a Nanodrop 2000c. The V and J ends are trimmed by 3 bases and 7 bases, leaving 18 bases between them. The CDR3 measures 15 amino acids from cysteine to phenylalanine. Only CDR3 DNA remains: 45 bases, in frame from the first base. CDR1 is given as SGHDN and CDR2 as FVKESK, both from the germline V gene.

The chain uses TRBV14 and TRBJ1-2, and the D gene may be TRBD1, 5 bases matching. The sequence came from a young man in good health. Input material: naive CD4+ T cells sorted from blood. The cell subset or site label here, explained by the study, means: CD45RA+ positively selected. The DNA sequence reads TGTGCCAGCAGCCAGTTGGGGACCAGTGATAGTGGCTACACCTTC. This translates into CASSQLGTSDSGYTF.